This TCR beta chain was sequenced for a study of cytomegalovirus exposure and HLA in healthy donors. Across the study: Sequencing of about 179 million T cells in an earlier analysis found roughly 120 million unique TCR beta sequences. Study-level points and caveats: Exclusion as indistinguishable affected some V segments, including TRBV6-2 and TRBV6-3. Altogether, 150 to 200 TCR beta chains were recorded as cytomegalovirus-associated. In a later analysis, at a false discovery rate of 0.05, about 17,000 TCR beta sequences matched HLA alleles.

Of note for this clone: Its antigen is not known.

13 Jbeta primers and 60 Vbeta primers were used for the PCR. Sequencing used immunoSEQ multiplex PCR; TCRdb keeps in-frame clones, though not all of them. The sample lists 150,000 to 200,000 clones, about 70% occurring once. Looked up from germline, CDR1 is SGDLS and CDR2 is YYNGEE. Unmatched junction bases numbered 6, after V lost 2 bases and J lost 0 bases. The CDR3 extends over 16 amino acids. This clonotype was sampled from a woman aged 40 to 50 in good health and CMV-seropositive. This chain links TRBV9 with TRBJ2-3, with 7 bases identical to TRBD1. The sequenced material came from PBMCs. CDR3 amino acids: CASSVWDSESTDTQYF. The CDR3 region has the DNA TGTGCCAGCAGCGTTTGGGACAGTGAAAGCACAGATACGCAGTATTTT.